These 12 T cell receptor beta chains originate from one sample sequenced in a study of beta chain features in type 1 diabetes. The investigators reverse transcribed all of the isolated RNA, so they sequenced expressed TCRB transcripts. Clones were sequenced by immunoSEQ multiplex PCR, and TCRdb holds only the in-frame ones, with some missing. The sample lists approximately 150,000 clones; around 9.3% were seen once. Sequencing was carried out using naive CD4+ T cells from blood. These receptor sequences come from a young man in good health.

The V call is TRBV4-1, the J call TRBJ2-3; 9 bases match TRBD2. This CDR3 is built from 15 residues. V lost 0 bases, J lost 5 bases, and 3 bases stayed unmatched. CDR1 MGHRA and CDR2 YSYEKL come from the germline V gene. The CDR3 nucleotides are TGCGCCAGCAGCCAAGATCTAGCGGGGTTAGATACGCAGTATTTT. Its protein is CASSQDLAGLDTQYF.

There are a few counts of this clone. V is TRBV19 and J is TRBJ1-2; D is unresolved. CDR1 is LNHDA and CDR2 is SQIVND in the germline V gene (reference sequence). V was clipped by 5 bases and J by 1 base, with 8 bases between them. This CDR3 spans 13 amino acids. The DNA for the CDR3 is TGTGCCAGTAGTTTACAGATTAACTATGGCTACACCTTC. Translation: CASSLQINYGYTF. The variable domain in full, completed from reference TRBV19 and TRBJ1-2, reads DGGITQSPKYLFRKEGQNVTLSCEQNLNHDAMYWYRQDPGQGLRLIYYSQIVNDFQKGDIAEGYSVSREKKESFPLTVTSAQKNPTAFYLCASSLQINYGYTFGSGTRLTVV.

In this sample, this clone turned up a few times. The chain is built from TRBV7-3 and TRBJ1-4; unclear D gene. CDR1 and CDR2 from the germline V gene are SGHTA and FQGTGA. Trimming cost V 3 bases and J 4 bases, with 9 bases left between them. This CDR3 contains 14 residues. The CDR3 bases are TGTGCCAGCAGCTTTACGCGGGTTAATGAAAAACTGTTTTTT. This sequence encodes CASSFTRVNEKLFF.

As concerns this clone: This clone may be a read error of a much larger clone one base away. Other DNA sequences of this sample code for an identical CDR3. The rearrangement joins TRBV19 to TRBJ2-6; a weak D match, TRBD1 (5 bases). There are 13 residues in the CDR3. CDR1 and CDR2 (germline): LNHDA, SQIVND (reference sequence). The CDR3 nucleotides are TGTGCCTCACGCCTAACTGGGGCCAACGTCCTGACTTTT. Its translation: CASRLTGANVLTF. Using reference TRBV19 and TRBJ2-6 for the parts outside the CDR3, the full variable domain is DGGITQSPKYLFRKEGQNVTLSCEQNLNHDAMYWYRQDPGQGLRLIYYSQIVNDFQKGDIAEGYSVSREKKESFPLTVTSAQKNPTAFYLCASRLTGANVLTFGAGSRLTVL.

J is TRBJ2-3 and V is TRBV9, with D possibly being TRBD2 (6 bases). CDR1 SGDLS and CDR2 YYNGEE come from the germline V gene. Deletions cut 4 bases from V and 2 bases from J, with 11 bases between. The CDR3 is 14 residues long. The CDR3 bases are TGTGCCAGCAGCCCCCGCGGGACCACAGATACGCAGTATTTT. Its protein product is CASSPRGTTDTQYF.

The chain couples TRBV5-4 to TRBJ2-1; possibly TRBD1 for D (6 bases). Deletions cut 2 bases from V and 14 bases from J, with 14 bases between. The CDR3 consists of 12 residues. Germline assignment: CDR1 SGHNT and CDR2 YYREEE (reference sequence). This CDR3 is CASSFQGTPEFF. CDR3 sequence (DNA): TGTGCCAGCAGCTTTCAGGGGACCCCCGAGTTCTTC.

This clone was recorded a few times. V gene TRBV5-6 combines with J gene TRBJ1-5; D possibly corresponds to TRBD1 (5 bases). V was shortened by 0 bases and J by 4 bases, with 11 bases between the two germline ends. This CDR3 has 15 amino acids. Germline CDR1 reads SGHDT; CDR2 reads YYEEEE. Here the CDR3 reads CASSLGQNINQPQHF. The CDR3 DNA reads as TGTGCCAGCAGCTTGGGACAGAACATAAATCAGCCCCAGCATTTT.

This clone was seen a few times. The rearrangement uses TRBV12-1 and TRBJ1-4. TRBV12-1 is a pseudogene. The CDR3 is 17 amino acids. The CDR3 loop reads CASSFGELDGSNEKLFF. The CDR3 DNA sequence: TGTGCCAGCAGCTTTGGGGAGTTGGACGGATCTAATGAAAAACTGTTTTTT.

The chain links TRBV6-6 to TRBJ2-3; 8 nucleotides agree with TRBD2. V lost 7 bases, J lost 0 bases, and 9 bases stayed unmatched. The CDR3 covers 16 residues. The germline gives CDR1 MNHNY, CDR2 SVGAGI (reference sequence). The CDR3 loop is CASIPVAGPSTDTQYF. As DNA, the CDR3 is TGTGCCAGCATTCCCGTAGCGGGGCCCAGCACAGATACGCAGTATTTT.

This clone was counted ten times or more. The rearrangement links TRBV15 to TRBJ2-5; 9 bases fit TRBD2. CDR1 is LNHNV and CDR2 is YYDKDF in the germline V gene (reference sequence). V trimming: 0 bases; J trimming: 7 bases; junction bases outside the gene matches: 3. The CDR3 runs 14 residues. In DNA form, the CDR3 reads TGTGCCACCAGCAGAGAGACTAGCGGAGGGACCCAGTACTTC. The encoded protein is CATSRETSGGTQYF. Full variable domain (remainder filled in from reference TRBV15 and TRBJ2-5): DAMVIQNPRYQVTQFGKPVTLSCSQTLNHNVMYWYQQKSSQAPKLLFHYYDKDFNNEADTPDNFQSRRPNTSFCFLDIRSPGLGDTAMYLCATSRETSGGTQYFGPGTRLLVL.

V usage is TRBV4-3 and J usage is TRBJ2-1; 9 nucleotides align to TRBD2. CDR1 and CDR2 (germline): LGHNA, YSLEER. J gave up 0 bases and V 0 bases, and 9 bases lay outside the gene matches. This CDR3 region has 19 residues. In DNA form, the CDR3 reads TGCGCCAGCAGCCAAGAACGGCTAGCGGGGAGAAGCTCCTACAATGAGCAGTTCTTC. It encodes CASSQERLAGRSSYNEQFF.

This clone was observed a handful of times. The rearrangement joins TRBV2 to TRBJ2-1, with 12 nucleotides matching TRBD2. The germline CDR1 and CDR2 sequences are SNHLY and FYNNEI. This CDR3 is 15 amino acids long. V dropped 6 bases and J dropped 13; count of bases not matched to a gene: 13. CDR3 in amino acids: CASSDPGLAGSIQFF. The CDR3 nucleotides are TGTGCCAGCAGCGACCCCGGACTAGCGGGGAGTATTCAGTTCTTC.